This T cell receptor (beta chain) is from a study of cytomegalovirus exposure and HLA in healthy donors. Notes on this clone: The antigen is undetermined.

The J segment lost 2 bases and the V segment lost 4 bases, leaving 5 bases of the junction unmatched. CDR1 is MGHRA and CDR2 is YSYEKL in the germline V gene. This CDR3 is built from 16 residues. Clones were read by immunoSEQ multiplex PCR, and TCRdb kept only the in-frame ones, dropping some. The sample consists of about 64,000 clones, 80% to 90% of them appearing once. Study findings and constraints: The listing of fewer than 200 TCR beta chains classed them as cytomegalovirus-associated.

The sample consisted of PBMCs. V and J are TRBV4-1 and TRBJ1-1; TRBD1 matches 12 bases. The clonotype was recovered from a woman aged 18-35 years in good health and CMV-seronegative. This CDR3 reads CASSRPGQGANTEAFF. In DNA, the CDR3 is TGCGCCAGCAGCCGTCCGGGACAGGGGGCCAACACTGAAGCTTTCTTT.